This record looks at one TCR beta chain sequence and its context. The target antigen is unknown. This sample is drawn from a study of pediatric ulcerative colitis. Study-wide context: Most patients had pancolitis, and two had left-sided colitis.

Findings and caveats of the study: Two rectal CDR3 clonotypes occurred in all ulcerative colitis patients. Rectal repertoires separated controls, mild-moderate and acute severe colitis.

In germline, CDR1 is SGHAT, CDR2 FQNNGV. Deletions cut 3 bases from V and 6 bases from J, with 12 bases between. This CDR3 is 14 amino acids long. Each sample received Survey-level depth of up to 500,000 reads. The method was immunoSEQ multiplex PCR; TCRdb's version includes in-frame clones alone and lacks a portion of them. The sample lists fewer than 30,000 clones, approximately 71% seen once, with 7.8% in the top ten. One to two pinch biopsies were taken from the rectum during colonoscopy. The source is a boy aged 5-17 years with severe ulcerative colitis. The sample taken for sequencing was gut tissue. J is TRBJ2-1 and V is TRBV11-2; tentative D call: TRBD2 (5 bases). The CDR3 region has the DNA TGTGCCAGCAGCTTGAGGGCTGGGGTCAATGAGCAGTTCTTC. Residues: CASSLRAGVNEQFF.